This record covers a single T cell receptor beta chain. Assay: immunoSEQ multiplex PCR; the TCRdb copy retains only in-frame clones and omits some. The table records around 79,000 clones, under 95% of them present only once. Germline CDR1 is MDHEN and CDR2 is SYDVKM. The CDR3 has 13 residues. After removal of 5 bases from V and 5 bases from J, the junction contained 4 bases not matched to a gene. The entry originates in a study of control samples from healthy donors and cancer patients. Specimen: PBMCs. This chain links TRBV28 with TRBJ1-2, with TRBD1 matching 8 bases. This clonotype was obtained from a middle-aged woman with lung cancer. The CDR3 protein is CASSHRGAYGYTF. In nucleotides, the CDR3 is TGTGCCAGCAGTCACAGGGGGGCTTATGGCTACACCTTC.